Listed below are T cell receptor beta chains from one sample, sequenced in a study of T cell responses to AZD1222 COVID-19 vaccine. Data came from immunoSEQ multiplex PCR; TCRdb stores just in-frame clones and leaves some out. The data contain 120,000 to 150,000 clones, under 95% of them seen just once; the ten biggest clones take up less than 2%. Source: peripheral blood, taken 28 days after the second AZD1222 dose. The receptor set was obtained from an adult who received the AZD1222 COVID-19 vaccine. Both conserved end residues are part of each CDR3. The D gene is left open where the match is weak. A clone size is listed for some rows: how often the clone was seen (once, few, many), or a class if it is expanded.

d_call	v_call	clone_size	j_call	cdr3_nt	cdr3_aa
NA	TRBV24-1	NA	TRBJ2-1	TGTGCCACCAAAGGCGGGGACTCCTACAATGAGCAGTTCTTC	CATKGGDSYNEQFF
NA	TRBV9	NA	TRBJ2-2	TGTGCCAGCAGCCCCCACGGGGGAAACACCGGGGAGCTGTTTTTT	CASSPHGGNTGELFF
TRBD1	TRBV6-5	NA	TRBJ1-6	TGTGCCAGCAGCCCGGACAGGCGTAATAATTCACCCCTCCACTTT	CASSPDRRNNSPLHF
NA	TRBV9	once	TRBJ1-3	TGTGCCAGCAGCAAGGCTAGCTCTGGAAACACCATATATTTT	CASSKASSGNTIYF
NA	TRBV3-1/TRBV3-2	NA	TRBJ1-6	TGTGCCAGCAGCCAAGGGGGGGGCCATTCACCCCTCCACTTT	CASSQGGGHSPLHF
NA	TRBV30	NA	TRBJ2-7	TGTGCCTGGAGTCCAGGGTGGGAGCAGTACTTC	CAWSPGWEQYF
NA	TRBV2	NA	TRBJ1-5	TGTGCCAGCAGTGCCCGGGAGACCTCACGGGATCAGCCCCAGCATTTT	CASSARETSRDQPQHF
NA	TRBV6-1	NA	TRBJ1-4	TGTGCCAGCAGTGAATTTACCGGGACCCTGGGGAAACTGTTTTTT	CASSEFTGTLGKLFF
NA	TRBV9	NA	TRBJ1-3	TGTGCCAGCAGCGTCTACGGGGACTCTGGAAACACCATATATTTT	CASSVYGDSGNTIYF
TRBD2	TRBV30	NA	TRBJ2-2	TGTGCCTGGGGGGGGGAGGGAAGGGAGCTGTTTTTT	CAWGGEGRELFF
NA	TRBV3-1/TRBV3-2	NA	TRBJ1-2	TGTGCCAGCAGCCACCAGGGGACCTATGGCTACACCTTC	CASSHQGTYGYTF
NA	TRBV27	NA	TRBJ2-1	TGTGCCAGCAGTCAAAAGATATCCGACAGGTATTCCTACAATGAGCAGTTCTTC	CASSQKISDRYSYNEQFF
NA	TRBV5-4	NA	TRBJ2-5	TGTGCCAGCCTTAATCAGGGGTCTGAGACCCAGTACTTC	CASLNQGSETQYF
NA	TRBV13	NA	TRBJ1-1	TGTGCCAGCAGCCCAGAGGTCGGGCAGAACACTGAAGCTTTCTTT	CASSPEVGQNTEAFF
NA	TRBV15	NA	TRBJ1-2	TGTGCCACCAGCAGAGTTGCCGACAGAAACTATGGCTACACCTTC	CATSRVADRNYGYTF
NA	TRBV6-5	NA	TRBJ1-1	TGTGCCAGCAGTTACCAATGGGGGAAGACTGAAGCTTTCTTT	CASSYQWGKTEAFF
NA	TRBV7-3	NA	TRBJ2-5	TGTGCCAGCAGCTTAGGGTTAGAAGAGACCCAGTACTTC	CASSLGLEETQYF
NA	TRBV5-1	NA	TRBJ1-1	TGCGCCAGCAGCTTGAAGGGTTCGAACACTGAAGCTTTCTTT	CASSLKGSNTEAFF
NA	TRBV3-1/TRBV3-2	NA	TRBJ1-6	TGTGCCAGCAGCTCCGACTGGAATTCACCCCTCCACTTT	CASSSDWNSPLHF
NA	TRBV2	NA	TRBJ1-6	TGTGCCGGGGCTGAGGCGAGCTCCTATAATTCACCCCTCCACTTT	CAGAEASSYNSPLHF
NA	TRBV30	NA	TRBJ2-7	TGTGCCTGGAACGTTGGCGGCTCCTACGAGCAGTACTTC	CAWNVGGSYEQYF
NA	TRBV5-4	NA	TRBJ2-5	TGTGCCAGCAGCTTGGTGGAGGGGAAAGAGACCCAGTACTTC	CASSLVEGKETQYF
NA	TRBV15	NA	TRBJ2-5	TGTGCCACCAGCAGAGTAGGGGCAGGGACGGCCTTCCAAGAGACCCAGTACTTC	CATSRVGAGTAFQETQYF
TRBD1	TRBV2	NA	TRBJ1-2	TGTGCCAGCACCCAGGGGGGGGCGCGCTATGGCTACACCTTC	CASTQGGARYGYTF
NA	TRBV5-8	NA	TRBJ1-2	TGTGCCAGCAGGTACTCGACGGGACGGGGCTATGGCTACACCTTC	CASRYSTGRGYGYTF
NA	TRBV12-3/TRBV12-4	once	TRBJ1-3	TGTGCCAGCAGTTTAGGCCAAGGAAACACCATATATTTT	CASSLGQGNTIYF
NA	TRBV6-5	NA	TRBJ2-4	TGTGCCAGCAGTTCGGCCGGGCCCCCGACGGAGTACTTC	CASSSAGPPTEYF
NA	TRBV3-1/TRBV3-2	NA	TRBJ1-2	TGTGCCAGCAGCCTCTATGAGGCTAACTATGGCTACACCTTC	CASSLYEANYGYTF
NA	TRBV12-3/TRBV12-4	NA	TRBJ1-1	TGTGCCAGCATGCAAAGGGCTGAAGCTTTCTTT	CASMQRAEAFF
NA	TRBV5-4	NA	TRBJ1-1	TGTGCCAGCAGCTCTAGAGGGGGGGGGCCTCGCACTGAAGCTTTCTTT	CASSSRGGGPRTEAFF
NA	TRBV15	NA	TRBJ2-7	TGTGCCACCAGCGGCGGGGAGTCCTACGAGCAGTACTTC	CATSGGESYEQYF
NA	TRBV11-2	NA	TRBJ1-2	TGTGCCAGCAGCCTCGAGCGCTCCTTAGGCTATGGCTACACCTTC	CASSLERSLGYGYTF
NA	TRBV7-9	NA	TRBJ1-4	TGTGCCAGCAGCTTAACCATTGACGAAAAACTGTTTTTT	CASSLTIDEKLFF
TRBD2	TRBV7-2	NA	TRBJ2-5	TGTGCCAGCAGCTCCCCTTGGGGACTAGCGCCTCAAGAGACCCAGTACTTC	CASSSPWGLAPQETQYF
NA	TRBV19	NA	TRBJ1-1	TGTGCCAGTAGTAGAACAGGGTCCACTGAAGCTTTCTTT	CASSRTGSTEAFF
TRBD1	TRBV7-3	NA	TRBJ1-1	TGTGCCAGCAGCTTAACTCCCGTGACAGGGGACACTTTCTTT	CASSLTPVTGDTFF
NA	TRBV3-1/TRBV3-2	NA	TRBJ1-6	TGTGCCAGCAGCCAAGATCGGAACCCTCGGGGTAGATTGAGCTCCTATAATTCACCCCTCCACTTT	CASSQDRNPRGRLSSYNSPLHF